The source of this TCR beta chain is a study of shared clonotypes between healthy human individuals (dated by TCRdb to 2019 to 2021). Describing the broader study: The cohort comprised a couple of women and three men aged 18 to 49 years. Blood TCR repertoires of a handful of healthy adults were deeply sequenced to estimate repertoire size and the extent of clonotype sharing between individuals. Between about 0.85 and 9.5 billion PBMCs per donor were obtained by leukapheresis. Libraries were prepared and TCR repertoires were sequenced by different laboratories using diverse techniques, in order to increase sequencing depth and limit assay-specific biases. For each donor, three plates each were used for CD4 naive and CD4 memory, two plates were used for CD8 naive, and one plate was used for CD8 memory. General conclusions and limits of the study: Sharing across four donors was observed for approximately 5% of naive CD4, 3% to 3.5% of naive CD8, about 2.5% of memory CD4, and roughly 0.4% of memory CD8 clonotypes. Sampling was limited to blood, and TCR repertoires in tissue likely differ from TCR repertoires in blood. Because the study included only a small number of donors, the genetic and exposure-history diversity represented was limited. Compared with non-shared clonotypes, the clonotypes found in all four sorted-subset donors had higher generation probabilities. Incomplete sequencing was indicated by rarefaction of sorted-subset datasets, despite the large sequencing depth. Estimated clonotype richness was generally larger for naive than for memory subsets. Pairwise subsampling led to the expectation that sequencing depth would affect the degree of clonotype sharing among donors.

CD8 naive samples consisted of CD45RO-negative cells that were positively selected for CCR7, yielding a CD45RA+CCR7+ population without TemRA cells. Donors were healthy HIV-negative adults with no recently reported acute infections or vaccinations. Every donor was a Caucasian adult residing in Nashville, Tennessee, USA. After blood collection by leukapheresis, PBMCs were isolated using Ficoll-Histopaque density gradient centrifugation and then cryopreserved in the vapor phase of liquid nitrogen. Analytical flow cytometry was used to check the purity and quantity of each magnetically sorted T cell population. Each sorted fraction had its genomic DNA isolated and then quantified by UV absorbance on a Nanodrop 2000c. Using the deep immunoSEQ assay, TCR CDR3 regions were amplified from genomic DNA by multiplex PCR. Extracted genomic DNA from each cell subset was distributed evenly across all wells of several immunoSEQ 96-well plates, and each plate was treated as a replicate. Each replicate PCR for sorted subsets received around 200 ng genomic DNA, equal to about 30,000 T cell genomes. Purified libraries were quantified with a Qubit 3.0 fluorometer, sized on a Bioanalyzer 2100, and re-quantified with the KAPA Library Quantification kit. Every immunoSEQ 96-well plate was sequenced on a dedicated single-read 150-cycle Illumina NextSeq 550 flow cell. As for the original processing: Because the immunoSEQ output held only junctional sequences and lacked quality scores, the filtering could not match the filtering applied to full-length reads. Sequences were annotated with PyIR, a Python wrapper for IgBLAST v1.9, using IMGT germline references to assign V/J genes and CDR3. Any read was removed if the V/J assignment was weak (E-value above 1e-6), the CDR3 was missing, or the read contained stop codons, out-of-frame junctions, or ambiguous translated residues. V3J clonotypes were defined by identical inferred V gene, J gene, and CDR3 amino acid sequence. The percentage overlap between two repertoires was calculated by dividing the number of shared unique clonotypes by the size of the smaller repertoire. RTK rarefaction, the Chao1 estimator, and Recon v2.1 estimates of unobserved clonotypes were used to assess repertoire richness. OLGA was used to compute generation probabilities for all TCRbeta clonotypes that the gDNA method yielded from a few donors. TCRdb provides this immuneACCESS table in a form limited to in-frame rearrangements. Some clones are lacking; in checked studies, under half of them reflect an unresolved V gene, and why the rest are absent is not known. D and trimming come from the DNA, and the V and J calls and clone size come from that table. The table for this sample lists about 2.1 million clones; about 93% of them were counted only once. Less than 2% of the sample lies in the top ten.

For CDR1 and CDR2, the germline V gene lists ENHRY and SYGVKD. The CDR3 runs 14 residues from the cysteine to the phenylalanine. Of all the DNA, just the CDR3 is kept, 42 bases in frame from base 1. Deletion took 0 bases off V and 3 bases off J, with a span of 8 bases between the germline ends. On this clone itself: It lacks a known antigen. No base quality information exists; no much larger clone differs at one position.

The material sequenced was naive CD8+ T cells from PBMCs. The cell subset or site label of this sample denotes: CD45RA+CCR7+. The V gene is TRBV10-3 and the J gene is TRBJ2-5; TRBD2 could be the D gene, as 5 bases match. The clonotype comes from a man younger than 30 in good health. Some clones in this sample may be carry-over from other donors' samples. This receptor carries the CDR3 CAISESRREETQYF. Read as DNA, the sequence is TGTGCCATCAGTGAGTCGAGGCGGGAAGAGACCCAGTACTTC.